This T cell receptor beta chain is from a study of T-cell memory formation after mild COVID-19. Whole-study findings and limits: CD4/CD8 balance held among clones contracting day 15 to 85, and later expanders leaned CD4+.

CDR3 length: 15 amino acids. Germline assignment: CDR1 SGHRS and CDR2 YFSETQ. V was trimmed by 4 bases and J by 0 bases, leaving 13 bases between them. This clonotype was seen many times. The target antigen is unknown. TCRdb reprocessed the 5' RACE reads via MiXCR and lists one record per CDR3 protein. This sample has about 130,000 distinct CDR3 sequences, with approximately 17% found just once. This clonotype was obtained from a man between 18 and 29 years old who had mild COVID-19 (a few samples of this study predate the infection). Cell type and time point are not known. The chain links TRBV5-1 to TRBJ2-5; possibly TRBD2 for D (6 bases). Sequenced sample: PBMCs or a T cell subset sorted from them (not recorded which). The CDR3 nucleotides are TGCGCCAGCAGCACTAACCGGGACTACCAAGAGACCCAGTACTTC. Translation gives CASSTNRDYQETQYF.